Below, 20 T cell receptor beta chains from the same sample are listed, as sequenced in a study of T cells in women clearing cervical HPV infection (dated by TCRdb to 2017 to 2018). The library was made by the immunoSEQ multiplex PCR assay. TCRdb provides this immuneACCESS table in a form limited to in-frame rearrangements. Some clones are lacking; in checked studies, under half of them reflect an unresolved V gene, and why the rest are absent is not known. The table for this sample lists about 27,000 clones. Jointly, the top ten make up 22% of the sample. Sample: blood buffy coat. The receptors here all came from a woman aged 18 to 75 with a cervical HPV16 infection that either progressed to CIN3+ or cleared (not recorded which).

As regards this clone: The CDR3 end falls 3 residues outside the read, so it is completed with the germline J gene. The V gene is TRBV7-3, the J gene TRBJ2-3; D is undetermined. Germline V gene sequence: CDR1 SGHTA, CDR2 FQGTGA. This CDR3 contains 13 residues. Trimming removed 5 bases from V and 6 bases from J, with 12 bases in between. CDR3 DNA, as far as it was read: TGTGCCAGCAGCGCGGCCCCTAGGGATACG. It specifies CASSAAPRDT. The entire CDR3 reads CASSAAPRDTQYF.

The sequenced CDR3 bases are TGTGCCAGTAGCCGTCAGGGTAATTCACCC. This gives the protein CASSRQGNSP. The whole CDR3 sequence is CASSRQGNSPLHF. This rearrangement joins TRBV19 to TRBJ1-6, with D possibly matching TRBD1 (5 bases). The DNA ends 3 residues before the CDR3 does, and the rest of the CDR3 is filled in from the germline J gene. Germline CDR1 reads LNHDA; CDR2 reads SQIVND (reference sequence). The V and J ends lost 6 bases and 6 bases respectively, with 9 bases between them. The CDR3 totals 13 residues.

Of note for this clone: The read terminates 3 residues before the CDR3 end, so the remaining end is supplied by the germline J gene. The V and J genes are TRBV6-1 and TRBJ2-5, with 7 positions matching TRBD2. The CDR3 length is 16 residues. The germline V gene has CDR1 MNHNS and CDR2 SASEGT. V was clipped by 2 bases and J by 4 bases; unmatched bases: 10. CDR3 DNA, as far as it was read: TGTGCCAGCAGTGAACAAACCAGACTAGCAGGAGAGACC. Translation: CASSEQTRLAGET. The entire CDR3 is CASSEQTRLAGETQYF.

As for this clone: Coverage ceases 3 residues before the CDR3 finishes, and the germline J gene fills in the end. This chain connects TRBV12-5 to TRBJ1-2, with D unresolved. CDR3 length: 15 amino acids. The germline V gene has CDR1 LGHNT and CDR2 FRNRAP. V gave up 0 bases and J gave up 5 bases, with 13 bases separating them. The CDR3 is CASGLVLPARYGYTF. The CDR3 bases that were read are TGTGCTAGTGGTTTGGTACTACCGGCGAGGTATGGC.

Points on this clone: Read coverage stops 3 residues before the CDR3 terminus; the germline J gene supplies the remainder. This chain links TRBV28 with TRBJ2-1; 10 bases are shared with TRBD2. The CDR3 spans 17 residues. V shed 5 bases, J shed 4 bases, and the junction held 11 bases outside the gene matches. Germline V gene data show CDR1 as MDHEN and CDR2 as SYDVKM. CDR3 DNA (partial): TGTGCCAGCAGTCCCAAATACTGGACTAGCGGATACAATGAG. Its protein is CASSPKYWTSGYNE. The CDR3 in full is CASSPKYWTSGYNEQFF.

The CDR3 DNA, read in part, is TGTGCCTGGGGGACAGGGACCTCCGAG. It codes for CAWGTGTSE. The full CDR3 reads CAWGTGTSEQYF. The rearrangement links TRBV30 to TRBJ2-7; the match to TRBD1 covers 9 bases. The DNA ends 3 residues before the CDR3 does, and the rest of the CDR3 is filled in from the germline J gene. Germline V gives CDR1 GTSNPN, CDR2 SVGIG (reference sequence). CDR3 length: 12 residues. V shed 5 bases and J 6 bases; nucleotides not matched to a gene: 5.

As regards this clone: The read stops 3 residues short of the end of the CDR3; the missing end is completed from the germline J gene. The V and J genes are TRBV11-2 and TRBJ1-4; D call uncertain. V gave up 0 bases and J gave up 4 bases, with 3 bases separating them. Germline lookup yields CDR1 SGHAT and CDR2 FQNNGV. CDR3 size: 13 residues. The DNA read from the CDR3 is TGTGCCAGCAGCTTAGATCTTAATGAAAAA. As protein: CASSLDLNEK. The entire CDR3 sequence reads CASSLDLNEKLFF.

Remarks on this clone: The read comes to an end 3 residues before the CDR3 does, leaving the germline J gene to fill in the end. The chain has TRBV5-5 and TRBJ1-4, with D possibly being TRBD1 (5 bases). Germline CDR1 and CDR2: SGHKS and YYEKEE (reference sequence). The V and J ends lost 1 base and 4 bases respectively, with 8 bases between them. The CDR3 runs to 14 residues. CDR3 DNA, as far as it was read: TGTGCCAGCAGCTTGCAGGGTCTTAATGAAAAA. It yields the protein CASSLQGLNEK. The CDR3 in full is CASSLQGLNEKLFF.

On this clone: Read data end 3 residues before the CDR3 end; the end is taken from the germline J gene. V usage is TRBV20-1 and J usage is TRBJ2-3; 14 nucleotides agree with TRBD2. The junction had 12 bases not matched to a gene; V was cut back by 1 base and J by 3 bases. Germline lookup yields CDR1 DFQATT and CDR2 SNEGSKA (reference sequence). This CDR3 region has 19 residues. CDR3 amino acids: CSARGSGTSGSIRTDTQYF. The covered CDR3 bases are TGCAGTGCTAGAGGGTCGGGGACTAGCGGGAGTATTCGGACAGATACG.

About this clone itself: The sequenced fragment ends 3 residues before the CDR3 boundary, so the rest is inferred from the germline J gene. The gene calls are TRBV30 and TRBJ2-1; TRBD2 agrees at 13 bases. V shed 3 bases and J 4 bases; nucleotides not matched to a gene: 15. The CDR3 covers 19 residues. Germline CDR1 GTSNPN, CDR2 SVGIG (reference sequence). The CDR3 DNA, read in part, is TGTGCCTGGAGGGACGAAACTAGCGGGAGGGCCGTAGCGTACAATGAG. It encodes CAWRDETSGRAVAYNE. In full, the CDR3 is CAWRDETSGRAVAYNEQFF. Combining the CDR3 with reference TRBV30 and TRBJ2-1 gives the whole variable domain SQTIHQWPATLVQPVGSPLSLECTVEGTSNPNLYWYRQAAGRGLQLLFYSVGIGQISSEVPQNLSASRPQDRQFILSSKKLLLSDSGFYLCAWRDETSGRAVAYNEQFFGPGTRLTVL.

With regard to this clone: The CDR3 extends 3 residues past the end of the read, so its final part is completed from the germline J gene. The chain recombines TRBV7-9 with TRBJ1-2; perhaps TRBD1 as D (5 bases). Between the trimmed V and J ends, which lost 5 bases and 0 bases, there was a span of 13 bases. The germline V gene encodes CDR1 SEHNR and CDR2 FQNEAQ (reference sequence). This CDR3 comprises 15 residues. The sequenced part of the CDR3 DNA is TGTGCCAGCAGCGAAAACCAGGGAGCTAACTATGGC. Translating gives CASSENQGANYG. The whole CDR3 region reads CASSENQGANYGYTF.

In regard to this clone: The read stops 3 residues short of the end of the CDR3; the missing end is completed from the germline J gene. This chain links TRBV7-9 with TRBJ1-6; no definite D call. The CDR3 has 15 residues. Germline V CDR1 and CDR2: SEHNR, FQNEAQ (reference sequence). V was trimmed by 7 bases and J by 5 bases, leaving 15 bases between them. The CDR3 here is CASTSQWADNSPLHF. The covered CDR3 bases are TGTGCCAGCACCTCACAGTGGGCAGATAATTCACCC.

With regard to this clone: The sequence runs out 3 residues before the end of the CDR3; the remainder is reconstructed from the germline J gene. The chain has TRBV4-1 and TRBJ2-7; 10 positions agree with TRBD2. Germline values: CDR1 MGHRA, CDR2 YSYEKL. Trimming took 0 bases from V and 6 from J; bases not matched to a gene: 8. The CDR3 contains 16 residues. CDR3 protein: CASSQEAASGRFEQYF. Incomplete CDR3 DNA: TGCGCCAGCAGCCAAGAAGCGGCTAGCGGGAGATTCGAG.

About this clone itself: The read terminates 3 residues before the CDR3 end, so the remaining end is supplied by the germline J gene. The chain links TRBV10-3 to TRBJ2-3; 14 bases are shared with TRBD2. CDR3 length equals 15 residues. V trimming: 6 bases; J trimming: 4 bases; junction bases outside the gene matches: 3. CDR1 ENHRY and CDR2 SYGVKD come from the germline V gene. The CDR3 sequence: CAIRAGLAGADTQYF. The sequenced CDR3 bases are TGTGCCATCAGGGCGGGACTAGCGGGAGCAGATACG.

A word on this clone: The read ends 3 residues shy of where the CDR3 ends; the end is completed using the germline J gene. The rearrangement uses TRBV12-3 or TRBV12-4 and TRBJ2-3; D call uncertain. The CDR3 totals 15 residues. The V end was cut by 3 bases, the J end by 0 bases, with 10 bases between. CDR3 DNA (partial): TGTGCCAGCAGTTTCGCCCTAACTAGCACAGATACG. Its translation: CASSFALTSTDT. In full, the CDR3 is CASSFALTSTDTQYF.

About this clone itself: Read sequence stops 3 residues before the CDR3 end, and the germline J gene provides the missing end. This chain uses TRBV19 with TRBJ2-7; tentative D call: TRBD2 (6 bases). This CDR3 contains 16 residues. Germline V gene sequence: CDR1 LNHDA, CDR2 SQIVND (reference sequence). V was shortened by 5 bases and J by 2 bases, with 19 bases between the two germline ends. The DNA read from the CDR3 is TGTGCCAGTAGTGACTGGGACTCGACGTTCACCTACGAG. Encoded protein: CASSDWDSTFTYE. From start to end, the CDR3 is CASSDWDSTFTYEQYF.

This clone is called medium-sized (0.01 to 0.1%) based on its frequency. Coverage ceases 3 residues before the CDR3 finishes, and the germline J gene fills in the end. The chain carries TRBV29-1 and TRBJ2-5, with D possibly matching TRBD2 (6 bases). Per germline, CDR1 SQVTM and CDR2 ANQGSEA. The length of the CDR3 is 15 residues. The germline V and J ends were trimmed by 3 bases and 7 bases, with 21 bases remaining between them. CDR3 bases read: TGCAGCGTTGAGACATACCCGGGACTCGTTCGGACC. It specifies CSVETYPGLVRT. The complete CDR3 reads CSVETYPGLVRTQYF.

Notes on this clone: The junction differs from germline at one of its ends, possibly a read error. The read finishes 3 residues shy of the CDR3 end, and the germline J gene is used to complete it. The sample has other DNA sequences that encode this CDR3 too. This rearrangement joins TRBV19 to TRBJ1-3, with 7 bases lining up with TRBD1. This CDR3 contains 22 residues. The V gene's germline CDR1 is LNHDA and CDR2 SQIVND (reference sequence). The sequenced CDR3 bases are TGTGCCAGTAGTATCGGTTTGGGCGGATTACGGCCGGGACAGAGCTCTGGAAACACT. It is translated as CASSIGLGGLRPGQSSGNT. The CDR3 as a whole reads CASSIGLGGLRPGQSSGNTIYF.

About this clone: The CDR3 goes on 3 residues after the read ends, and that part is filled in from the germline J gene. The gene calls are TRBV5-5 and TRBJ1-1; the D gene is possibly TRBD1 (6 bases). The CDR3 has 15 amino acids. Germline V gene lookup returns CDR1 SGHKS and CDR2 YYEKEE (reference sequence). Trimming removed 2 bases at V and 6 bases at J, with 17 bases between. The CDR3 bases that were read are TGTGCCAGCAGCTTACTGTCAGGGGCGGAAGCTGAA. Encoded protein: CASSLLSGAEAE. The full-length CDR3 reads as CASSLLSGAEAEAFF.

A word on this clone: From the germline J gene comes the end of the CDR3, since the read stops 3 residues before it. The chain combines TRBV5-1 with TRBJ1-5; 8 nucleotides line up with TRBD1. The CDR3 is 15 residues long. Germline V lookup: CDR1 SGHRS, CDR2 YFSETQ. With 4 bases clipped from V and 6 bases from J, the junction kept 9 bases outside the gene matches. Partial CDR3 DNA: TGCGCCAGCAGCCAGACAGGGGAGGTCGGTCAGCCC. The encoded protein is CASSQTGEVGQP. The complete CDR3 sequence is CASSQTGEVGQPQHF.